Included here is one T cell receptor (beta chain) sequence, with context. The sample is drawn from a study of blood T cell repertoires in COVID-19. V lost 1 base, J lost 0 bases, and 5 bases lay in between. The CDR3 is made up of 14 amino acids. Germline values: CDR1 SGHNT, CDR2 YYREEE (reference sequence). Sequenced by immunoSEQ multiplex PCR; TCRdb stores in-frame clones only, minus some. The sample includes 110,000 to 150,000 clones, around nine tenths of them seen just once. This clonotype was sampled from a woman aged 40 to 55 with acute or convalescent COVID-19. Sequenced material: peripheral blood. The chain uses TRBV5-4 and TRBJ1-3; no reliable D call. The DNA for the CDR3 is TGTGCCAGCAGCTTGATCGGCTCTGGAAACACCATATATTTT. It is translated as CASSLIGSGNTIYF. The variable domain in full, with the rest retrieved from reference TRBV5-4 and TRBJ1-3, is ETGVTQSPTHLIKTRGQQVTLRCSSQSGHNTVSWYQQALGQGPQFIFQYYREEENGRGNFPPRFSGLQFPNYSSELNVNALELDDSALYLCASSLIGSGNTIYFGEGSWLTVV.